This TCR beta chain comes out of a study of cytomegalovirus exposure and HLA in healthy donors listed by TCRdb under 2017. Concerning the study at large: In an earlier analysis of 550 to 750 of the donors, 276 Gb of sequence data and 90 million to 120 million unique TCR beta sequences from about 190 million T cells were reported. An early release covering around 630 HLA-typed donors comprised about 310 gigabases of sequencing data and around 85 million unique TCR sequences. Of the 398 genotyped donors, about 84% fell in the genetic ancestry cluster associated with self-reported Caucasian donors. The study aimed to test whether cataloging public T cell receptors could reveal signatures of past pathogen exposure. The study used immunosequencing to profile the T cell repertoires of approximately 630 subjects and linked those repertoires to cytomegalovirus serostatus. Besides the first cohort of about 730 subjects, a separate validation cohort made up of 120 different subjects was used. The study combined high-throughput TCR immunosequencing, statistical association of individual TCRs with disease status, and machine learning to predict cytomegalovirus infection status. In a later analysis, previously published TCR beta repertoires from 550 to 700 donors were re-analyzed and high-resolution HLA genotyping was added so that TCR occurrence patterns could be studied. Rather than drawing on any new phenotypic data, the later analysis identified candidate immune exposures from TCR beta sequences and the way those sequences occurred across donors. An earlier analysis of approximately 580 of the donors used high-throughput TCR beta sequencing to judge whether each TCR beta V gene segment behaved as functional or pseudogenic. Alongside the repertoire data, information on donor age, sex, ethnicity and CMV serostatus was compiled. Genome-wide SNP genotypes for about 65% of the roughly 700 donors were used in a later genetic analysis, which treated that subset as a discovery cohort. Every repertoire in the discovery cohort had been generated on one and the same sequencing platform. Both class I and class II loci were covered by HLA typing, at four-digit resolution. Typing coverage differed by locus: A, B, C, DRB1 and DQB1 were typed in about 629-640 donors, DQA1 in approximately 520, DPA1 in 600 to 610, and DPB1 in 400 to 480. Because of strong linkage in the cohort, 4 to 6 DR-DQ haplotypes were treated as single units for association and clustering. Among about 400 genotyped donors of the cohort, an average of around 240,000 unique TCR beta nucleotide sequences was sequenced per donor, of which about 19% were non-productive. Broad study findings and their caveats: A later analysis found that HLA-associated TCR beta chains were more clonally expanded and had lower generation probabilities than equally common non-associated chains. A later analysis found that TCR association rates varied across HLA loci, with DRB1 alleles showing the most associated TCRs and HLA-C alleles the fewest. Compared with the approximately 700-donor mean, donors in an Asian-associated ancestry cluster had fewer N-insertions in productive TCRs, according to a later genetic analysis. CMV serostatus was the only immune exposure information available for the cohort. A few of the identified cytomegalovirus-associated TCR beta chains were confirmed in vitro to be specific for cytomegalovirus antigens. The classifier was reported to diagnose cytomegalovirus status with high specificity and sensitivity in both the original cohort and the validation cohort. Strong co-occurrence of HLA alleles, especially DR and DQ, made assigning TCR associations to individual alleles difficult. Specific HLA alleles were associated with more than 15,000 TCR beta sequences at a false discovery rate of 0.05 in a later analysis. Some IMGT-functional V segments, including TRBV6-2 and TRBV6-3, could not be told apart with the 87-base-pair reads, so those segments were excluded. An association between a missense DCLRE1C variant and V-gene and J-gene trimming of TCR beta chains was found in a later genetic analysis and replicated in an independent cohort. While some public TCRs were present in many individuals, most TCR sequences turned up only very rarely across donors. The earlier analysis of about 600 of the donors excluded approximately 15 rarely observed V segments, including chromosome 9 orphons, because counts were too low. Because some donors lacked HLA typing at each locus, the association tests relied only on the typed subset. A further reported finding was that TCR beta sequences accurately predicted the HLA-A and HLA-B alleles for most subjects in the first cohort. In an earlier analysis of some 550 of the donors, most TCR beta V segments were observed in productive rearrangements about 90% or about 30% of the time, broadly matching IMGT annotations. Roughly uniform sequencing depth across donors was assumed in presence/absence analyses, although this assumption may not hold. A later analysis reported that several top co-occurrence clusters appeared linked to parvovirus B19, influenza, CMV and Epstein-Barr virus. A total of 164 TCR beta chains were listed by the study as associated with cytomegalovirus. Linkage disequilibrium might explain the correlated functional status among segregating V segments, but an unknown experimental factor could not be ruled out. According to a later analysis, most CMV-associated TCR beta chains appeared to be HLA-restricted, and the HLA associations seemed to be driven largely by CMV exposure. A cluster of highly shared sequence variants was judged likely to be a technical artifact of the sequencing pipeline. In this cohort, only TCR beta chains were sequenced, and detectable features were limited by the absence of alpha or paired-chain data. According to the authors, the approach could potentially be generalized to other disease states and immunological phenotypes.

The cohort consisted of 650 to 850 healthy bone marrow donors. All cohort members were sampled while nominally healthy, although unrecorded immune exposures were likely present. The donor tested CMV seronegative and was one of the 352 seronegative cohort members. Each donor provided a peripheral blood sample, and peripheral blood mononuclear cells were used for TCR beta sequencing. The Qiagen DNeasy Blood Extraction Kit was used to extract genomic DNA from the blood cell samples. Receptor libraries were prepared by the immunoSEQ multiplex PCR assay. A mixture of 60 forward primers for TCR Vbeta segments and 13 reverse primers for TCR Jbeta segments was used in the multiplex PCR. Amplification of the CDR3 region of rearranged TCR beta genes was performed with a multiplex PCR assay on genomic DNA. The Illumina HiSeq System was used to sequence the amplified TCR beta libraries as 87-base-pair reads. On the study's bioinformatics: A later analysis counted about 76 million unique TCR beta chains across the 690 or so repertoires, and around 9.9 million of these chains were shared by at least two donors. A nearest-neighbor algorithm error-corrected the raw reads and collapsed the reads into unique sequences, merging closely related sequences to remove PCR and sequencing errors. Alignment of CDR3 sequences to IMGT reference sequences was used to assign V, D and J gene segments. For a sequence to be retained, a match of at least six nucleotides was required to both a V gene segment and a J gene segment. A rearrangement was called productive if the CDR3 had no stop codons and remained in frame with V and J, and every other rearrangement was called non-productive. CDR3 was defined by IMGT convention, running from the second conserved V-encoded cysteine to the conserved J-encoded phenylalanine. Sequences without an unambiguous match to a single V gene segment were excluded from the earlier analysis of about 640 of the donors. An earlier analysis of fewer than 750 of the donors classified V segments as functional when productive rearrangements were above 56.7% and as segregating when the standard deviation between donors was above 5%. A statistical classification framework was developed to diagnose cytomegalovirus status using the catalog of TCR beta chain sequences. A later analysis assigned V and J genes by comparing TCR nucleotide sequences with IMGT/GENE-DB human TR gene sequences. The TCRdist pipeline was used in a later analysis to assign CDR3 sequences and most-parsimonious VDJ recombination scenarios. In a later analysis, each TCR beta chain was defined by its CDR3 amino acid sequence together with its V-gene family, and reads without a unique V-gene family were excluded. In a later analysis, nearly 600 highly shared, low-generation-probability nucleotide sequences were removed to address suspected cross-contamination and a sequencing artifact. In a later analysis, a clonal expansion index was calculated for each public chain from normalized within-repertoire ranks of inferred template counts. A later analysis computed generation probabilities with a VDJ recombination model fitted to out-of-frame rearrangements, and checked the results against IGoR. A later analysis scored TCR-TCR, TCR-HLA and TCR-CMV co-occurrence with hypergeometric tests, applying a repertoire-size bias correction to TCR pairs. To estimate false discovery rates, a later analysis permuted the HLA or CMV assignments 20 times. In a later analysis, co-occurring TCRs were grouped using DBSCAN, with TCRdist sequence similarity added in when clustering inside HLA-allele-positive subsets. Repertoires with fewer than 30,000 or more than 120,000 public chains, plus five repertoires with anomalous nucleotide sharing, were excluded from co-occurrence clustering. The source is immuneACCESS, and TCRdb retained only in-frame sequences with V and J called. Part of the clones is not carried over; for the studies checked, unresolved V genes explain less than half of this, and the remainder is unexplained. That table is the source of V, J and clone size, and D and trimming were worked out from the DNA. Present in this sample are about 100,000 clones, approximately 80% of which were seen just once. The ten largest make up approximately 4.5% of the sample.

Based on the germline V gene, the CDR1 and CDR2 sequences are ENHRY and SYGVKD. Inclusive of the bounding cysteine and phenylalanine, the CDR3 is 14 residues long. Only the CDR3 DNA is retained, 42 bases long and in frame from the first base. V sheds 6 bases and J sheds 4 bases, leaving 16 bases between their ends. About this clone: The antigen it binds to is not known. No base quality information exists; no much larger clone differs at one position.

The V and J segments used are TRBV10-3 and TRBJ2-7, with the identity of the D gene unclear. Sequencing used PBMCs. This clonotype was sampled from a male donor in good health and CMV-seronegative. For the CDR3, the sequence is CAIRTDQVSYEQYF. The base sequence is TGTGCCATCAGAACCGACCAGGTGTCTTACGAGCAGTACTTC.